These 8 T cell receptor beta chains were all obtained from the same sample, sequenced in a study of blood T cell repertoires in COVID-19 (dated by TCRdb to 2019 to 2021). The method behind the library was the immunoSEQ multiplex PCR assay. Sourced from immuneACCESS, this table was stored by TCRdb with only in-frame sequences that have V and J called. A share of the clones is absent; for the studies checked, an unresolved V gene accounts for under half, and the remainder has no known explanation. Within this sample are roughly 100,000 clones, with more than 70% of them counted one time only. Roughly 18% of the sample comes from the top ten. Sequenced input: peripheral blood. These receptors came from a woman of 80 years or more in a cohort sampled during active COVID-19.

The DNA for the CDR3 is TGCAGTGCTAGAGGCAGTTCACCCCTCCACTTT. Translating it yields CSARGSSPLHF. The V and J genes are TRBV20-1 and TRBJ1-6; D gene ambiguous. The CDR3 runs to 11 residues. The germline gives CDR1 DFQATT, CDR2 SNEGSKA (reference sequence). With 1 base removed from V and 9 bases from J, the gap between germline ends came to 4 bases.

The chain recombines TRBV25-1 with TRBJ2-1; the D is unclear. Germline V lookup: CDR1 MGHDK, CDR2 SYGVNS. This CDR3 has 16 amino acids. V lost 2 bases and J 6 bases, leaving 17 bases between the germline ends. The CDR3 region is CASSERVLTLFNEQFF. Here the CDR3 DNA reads TGTGCCAGCAGTGAACGGGTCCTGACCCTGTTCAATGAGCAGTTCTTC.

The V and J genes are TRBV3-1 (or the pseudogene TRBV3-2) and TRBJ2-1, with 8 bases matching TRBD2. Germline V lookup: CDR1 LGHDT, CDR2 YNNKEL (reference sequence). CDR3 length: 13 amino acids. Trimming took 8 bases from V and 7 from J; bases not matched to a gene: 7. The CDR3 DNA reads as TGTGCCAGCGGTCCGGGAGGGACGAATGAGCAGTTCTTC. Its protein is CASGPGGTNEQFF.

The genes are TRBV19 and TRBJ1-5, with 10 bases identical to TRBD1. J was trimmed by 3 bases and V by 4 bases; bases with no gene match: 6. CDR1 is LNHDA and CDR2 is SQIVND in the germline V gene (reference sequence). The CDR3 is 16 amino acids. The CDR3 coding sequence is TGTGCCAGTAGTACGCCGGGACAGGGGAACAATCAGCCCCAGCATTTT. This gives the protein CASSTPGQGNNQPQHF.

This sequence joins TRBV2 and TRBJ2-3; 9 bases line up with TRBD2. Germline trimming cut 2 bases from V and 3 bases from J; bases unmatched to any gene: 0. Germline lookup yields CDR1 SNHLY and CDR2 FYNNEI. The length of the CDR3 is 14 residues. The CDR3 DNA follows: TGTGCCAGCAGTGAAAGCGGGAGGACAGATACGCAGTATTTT. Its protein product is CASSESGRTDTQYF.

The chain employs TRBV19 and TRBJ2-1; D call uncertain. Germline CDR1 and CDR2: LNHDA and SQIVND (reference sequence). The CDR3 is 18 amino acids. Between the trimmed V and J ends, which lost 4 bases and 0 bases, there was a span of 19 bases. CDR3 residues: CASSSRSRRISSYNEQFF. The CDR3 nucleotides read TGTGCCAGTAGTAGCCGGAGTAGACGCATTAGCTCCTACAATGAGCAGTTCTTC. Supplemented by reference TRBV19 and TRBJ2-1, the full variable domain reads DGGITQSPKYLFRKEGQNVTLSCEQNLNHDAMYWYRQDPGQGLRLIYYSQIVNDFQKGDIAEGYSVSREKKESFPLTVTSAQKNPTAFYLCASSSRSRRISSYNEQFFGPGTRLTVL.

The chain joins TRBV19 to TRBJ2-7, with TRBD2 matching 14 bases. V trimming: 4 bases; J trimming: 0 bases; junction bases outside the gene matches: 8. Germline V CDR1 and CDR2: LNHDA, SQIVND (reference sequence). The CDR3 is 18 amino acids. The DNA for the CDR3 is TGTGCCAGTAGTACCTCCGGGACTAGCGGGGGACCCTCCTACGAGCAGTACTTC. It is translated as CASSTSGTSGGPSYEQYF.

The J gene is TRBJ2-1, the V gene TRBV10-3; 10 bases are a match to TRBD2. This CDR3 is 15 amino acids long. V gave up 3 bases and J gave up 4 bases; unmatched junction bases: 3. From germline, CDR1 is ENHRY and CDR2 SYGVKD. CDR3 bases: TGTGCCATCAGTGAAAGCGGGGGGGCTTACAATGAGCAGTTCTTC. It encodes CAISESGGAYNEQFF.